This T cell receptor (beta chain) is drawn from a study of T cells in Graves' hyperthyroidism and ophthalmopathy. TCR beta CDR3 region amplification was performed from RNA transcripts. HTBI primers drove first-round RT-PCR of the TCR CDR3. From the multiplex PCR reads, TCRdb called clonotypes with MiXCR, one entry per CDR3 protein. The sample has fewer than 650,000 distinct CDR3 sequences; 14% are singletons. This clonotype was counted at least ten times. Its target is unknown. Trimming shortened V by 0 bases and J by 0 bases, and 12 bases separated the two germline ends. The CDR3 loop spans 17 amino acids. Germline lookup yields CDR1 LNHNV and CDR2 YYDKDF (reference sequence). Broader study findings: Ophthalmopathy got predicted by the model a median roughly 6.1 months before its onset.

This clonotype was sampled from a woman under 30 with Graves' ophthalmopathy. This rearrangement joins TRBV15 to TRBJ2-1; no clear D. The sequencing sample was made of blood. CDR3 nucleotides: TGTGCCACCAGCAGAGAATCAGGCGATAGCTCCTACAATGAGCAGTTCTTC. Translated: CATSRESGDSSYNEQFF.